This record concerns one T cell receptor beta chain sequence. A much larger clone differs by one base, so this may be a read error. Since no conserved phenylalanine or tryptophan closes the CDR3, a read error is the likely cause. These data are taken from a study of T-cell reconstitution after alpha-beta-depleted transplantation in children. TCRbeta library preparation incorporated unique molecular identifiers. TCRdb itself ran the PCR reads through MiXCR, one entry per CDR3 protein. The sample includes over 200,000 distinct CDR3 sequences, about 9.2% seen only once; the top ten take 5% to 7%. This sequence was found in a human donor who donated a stem cell graft to a child with acute lymphoblastic leukemia. Material: PBMCs from the stem cell graft donor, obtained from the stem cell graft.

For the CDR3, the DNA is TGTGCCAGCTCACCAGGGACAGCTTACGCGGATGGCTACACCATC. As protein: CASSPGTAYADGYTI. The rearrangement links TRBV18 to TRBJ1-2; 7 nucleotides align to TRBD1. Looked up from germline, CDR1 is KGHSH and CDR2 is LQKENI. Trimming took 2 bases from V and 6 from J; bases not matched to a gene: 9. The length of the CDR3 is 15 residues.